A single sample gave rise to the 4 T cell receptor beta chains below, sequenced in a study of shared clonotypes between healthy human individuals. Clones were read by immunoSEQ multiplex PCR, and TCRdb kept only the in-frame ones, dropping some. The table lists 2 million to 2.5 million clones, about 95% of them singletons. Source material: naive CD4+ T cells sorted from blood. As to subset: CD45RA+ positively selected. These TCRs come from a young man in good health.

The chain employs TRBV28 and TRBJ2-7, with TRBD1 matching over 7 bases. The CDR3 loop spans 14 amino acids. J gave up 6 bases and V 5 bases, and 10 bases lay outside the gene matches. Per germline, CDR1 MDHEN and CDR2 SYDVKM. The CDR3 protein is CASSLTGEISEQYF. The CDR3 bases are TGTGCCAGCAGTCTCACAGGGGAAATCAGCGAGCAGTACTTC. The variable domain in full, completed from reference TRBV28 and TRBJ2-7, reads DVKVTQSSRYLVKRTGEKVFLECVQDMDHENMFWYRQDPGLGLRLIYFSYDVKMKEKGDIPEGYSVSREKKERFSLILESASTNQTSMYLCASSLTGEISEQYFGPGTRLTVT.

On this clone: Other nucleotide sequences in the sample specify the same CDR3. V usage is TRBV28 and J usage is TRBJ1-1, with TRBD1 matching over 8 bases. V was clipped by 6 bases and J by 4 bases; unmatched bases: 4. Germline loops: CDR1 MDHEN, CDR2 SYDVKM. The CDR3 is 13 residues long. This CDR3 is CASSLDRGTEAFF. CDR3 nucleotide sequence: TGTGCCAGCAGCTTAGACAGGGGCACTGAAGCTTTCTTT.

CDR3 sequence (DNA): TGTGCCAGCAGCTTACAGGGGATTGGTAATGAAAAACTGTTTTTT. It encodes CASSLQGIGNEKLFF. The genes are TRBV7-9 and TRBJ1-4; D may be TRBD1 (6 bases). This CDR3 is built from 15 residues. Trimming shortened V by 2 bases and J by 4 bases, and 11 bases separated the two germline ends. Germline assignment: CDR1 SEHNR and CDR2 FQNEAQ (reference sequence).

The rearrangement links TRBV5-1 to TRBJ1-5; 7 bases line up with TRBD1. This CDR3 comprises 17 residues. Germline CDR1 and CDR2: SGHRS and YFSETQ. Trimming cost V 0 bases and J 2 bases; bases outside gene matches: 8. The CDR3 region is CASSLAPGGEGNQPQHF. In DNA form, the CDR3 reads TGCGCCAGCAGCTTGGCCCCAGGGGGTGAGGGCAATCAGCCCCAGCATTTT.